What follows are 30 T cell receptor beta chains derived from one specimen sequenced in a study of T cell changes during pregnancy in multiple sclerosis. Using immunoSEQ multiplex PCR, the repertoire was profiled, and TCRdb retains in-frame clones only, with some absent. Of around 100,000 clones listed, 92% are singletons. Source: peripheral blood, taken after pregnancy. The receptor set was obtained from a female donor with multiple sclerosis, enrolled in a pregnancy study.

CDR3 bases: TGCAGCGGATCGGGACTAGCCCAGATAAACACAGATACGCAGTATTTT. Its translation: CSGSGLAQINTDTQYF. The rearrangement uses TRBV29-1 and TRBJ2-3; 9 bases are a match to TRBD2. Germline V gives CDR1 SQVTM, CDR2 ANQGSEA. The V segment lost 7 bases and the J segment 2 bases; nucleotides outside the gene matches: 13. The CDR3 runs 16 residues.

The V gene is TRBV4-2, the J gene TRBJ2-7, with D perhaps matching TRBD1 (5 bases). In germline, CDR1 is LGHNA, CDR2 YNFKEQ. The CDR3 runs to 17 residues. V lost 4 bases and J lost 0, with 19 bases in between. CDR3: CASSPSGRALSSYEQYF. DNA of the CDR3: TGTGCCAGCAGCCCATCGGGCAGGGCACTCAGCTCCTACGAGCAGTACTTC.

Points on this clone: One end of the junction does not line up with germline, which may come from a read error. The V gene is TRBV7-2, the J gene TRBJ1-2; 10 positions match TRBD1. CDR3 size: 14 residues. Germline V gives CDR1 SGHTA, CDR2 FQGNSA. CDR3 in amino acids: CASSLGPDRGVSPF. CDR3 sequence (DNA): TGTGCCAGCAGCTTAGGACCGGACAGGGGGGTCTCCCCCTTC.

The chain employs TRBV6-1 and TRBJ2-7; possibly TRBD1 for D (6 bases). V dropped 4 bases and J dropped 2 bases, with 18 bases sitting between them. The CDR3 sequence is 16 residues long. CDR1 and CDR2 (germline): MNHNS, SASEGT. DNA of the CDR3: TGTGCCAGCAGTGGTCCCCGTGGCTCAGGGGCCTACGAGCAGTACTTC. It translates to CASSGPRGSGAYEQYF.

The V and J genes are TRBV29-1 and TRBJ2-3; 12 bases align to TRBD2. The germline V gene has CDR1 SQVTM and CDR2 ANQGSEA. The length of the CDR3 is 12 residues. The trim removed 8 bases at V and 12 bases at J, leaving 9 bases unmatched. The CDR3 here is CSFELAGGRQYF. The CDR3 DNA reads as TGCAGCTTCGAACTAGCGGGGGGACGACAGTATTTT.

The rearrangement links TRBV6-5 to TRBJ2-5; possibly TRBD2 for D (6 bases). The CDR3 has 13 residues. Between the trimmed V and J ends, which lost 8 bases and 5 bases, there was a span of 15 bases. Germline assignment: CDR1 MNHEY and CDR2 SVGAGI. In DNA form, the CDR3 reads TGTGCCAGCCGTAGGGGCGCGGGGGAGACCCAGTACTTC. It is translated as CASRRGAGETQYF.

This chain connects TRBV7-3 to TRBJ2-5; D call uncertain. Trimming stripped 3 bases from V and 1 base from J, with 15 bases between. CDR1 is SGHTA, CDR2 FQGTGA, per germline. The CDR3 is made up of 16 amino acids. CDR3 sequence reads: CASSLGFAAFQETQYF. CDR3 bases: TGTGCCAGCAGCTTGGGTTTTGCGGCATTCCAAGAGACCCAGTACTTC.

The chain couples TRBV2 to TRBJ2-7; D might be TRBD1 (5 bases). The CDR3 sequence is 14 residues long. Germline values: CDR1 SNHLY, CDR2 FYNNEI. V was cut by 10 bases and J by 0 bases, with 16 bases left in between. CDR3 loop: CANNNQGASYEQYF. Written as DNA, the CDR3 is TGTGCCAACAACAATCAAGGGGCCTCCTACGAGCAGTACTTC.

This clone was picked up one time. The chain employs TRBV5-4 and TRBJ2-7; D gene unclear. CDR3 size: 13 residues. V was trimmed by 2 bases and J by 6 bases, leaving 12 bases between them. The germline CDR1 and CDR2 sequences are SGHNT and YYREEE (reference sequence). CDR3 sequence (DNA): TGTGCCAGCAGCTTTCGTGAACGAGGCGAGCAGTACTTC. Encoded protein: CASSFRERGEQYF. Full variable domain (remainder filled in from reference TRBV5-4 and TRBJ2-7): ETGVTQSPTHLIKTRGQQVTLRCSSQSGHNTVSWYQQALGQGPQFIFQYYREEENGRGNFPPRFSGLQFPNYSSELNVNALELDDSALYLCASSFRERGEQYFGPGTRLTVT.

Only one count was recorded for this clone. V and J are TRBV30 and TRBJ1-1, with D unresolved. V lost 4 bases to trimming and J lost 2 bases, with 11 bases between them. CDR3 size: 13 residues. Germline CDR1 GTSNPN, CDR2 SVGIG (reference sequence). The CDR3 region is CAWNRGGNTEAFF. DNA of the CDR3: TGTGCCTGGAACCGAGGAGGAAACACTGAAGCTTTCTTT.

The V and J genes are TRBV7-3 and TRBJ1-2; TRBD1 matches 9 bases. Trimming took 5 bases from V and 8 from J; bases not matched to a gene: 6. The V gene's germline CDR1 is SGHTA and CDR2 FQGTGA. The CDR3 sequence is 13 residues long. In DNA form, the CDR3 reads TGTGCCAGCAGCCCGCGACAGGGGGTGGGCTACACCTTC. Protein: CASSPRQGVGYTF.

The chain has TRBV7-2 and TRBJ2-1, with 7 bases matching TRBD2. Per germline, CDR1 SGHTA and CDR2 FQGNSA. The junction had 13 bases not matched to a gene; V was cut back by 4 bases and J by 7 bases. This CDR3 comprises 16 residues. CDR3 region: CASSSGGREMRNEQFF. The CDR3 region has the DNA TGTGCCAGCAGCTCTGGGGGGAGGGAGATGAGAAATGAGCAGTTCTTC.

This chain joins TRBV2 and TRBJ2-3, with D possibly being TRBD2 (6 bases). Trimming shortened V by 1 base and J by 0 bases, and 8 bases separated the two germline ends. The CDR3 has 15 amino acids. Germline V gene sequence: CDR1 SNHLY, CDR2 FYNNEI. The CDR3 reads CASSEGTKSTDTQYF. The CDR3, as DNA: TGTGCCAGCAGTGAAGGGACTAAAAGCACAGATACGCAGTATTTT.

The V gene is TRBV27, the J gene TRBJ2-3; a possible D gene is TRBD2 (6 bases). Germline loops: CDR1 MNHEY, CDR2 SMNVEV (reference sequence). V lost 2 bases, J lost 1 base, and 13 bases lay in between. The CDR3 covers 16 residues. The CDR3 sequence is CASSLKSSAGTDTQYF. For the CDR3, the DNA is TGTGCCAGCAGTTTAAAGTCTAGCGCAGGCACAGATACGCAGTATTTT.

V usage is TRBV7-2 and J usage is TRBJ1-2; TRBD1 matches 8 bases. The CDR3 totals 16 residues. Trimming removed 4 bases from V and 2 bases from J; junction bases left unmatched: 9. Germline CDR1 is SGHTA and CDR2 is FQGNSA. CDR3: CASSSKTRGRNYGYTF. CDR3 nucleotides: TGTGCCAGCAGCTCAAAGACCAGGGGGCGCAACTATGGCTACACCTTC.

The CDR3, as DNA: TGTGCCAGCAGTTACTCCGGGCGGGGCGGGGAGCCCCAGCATTTT. It is translated as CASSYSGRGGEPQHF. The chain carries TRBV6-6 and TRBJ1-5, with D perhaps matching TRBD1 (5 bases). The CDR3 is 15 amino acids. V lost 0 bases to trimming and J lost 8 bases, with 14 bases between them. The germline gives CDR1 MNHNY, CDR2 SVGAGI (reference sequence).

V is TRBV5-8 and J is TRBJ2-3, with a weak D call TRBD1 (6 bases). The germline gives CDR1 SGHTS, CDR2 YDEGEE. V gave up 0 bases and J gave up 4 bases, with 9 bases separating them. The CDR3 has 14 residues. This chain's CDR3 is CASSLGGRSDTQYF. In DNA form, the CDR3 reads TGTGCCAGCAGCTTGGGGGGGCGATCAGATACGCAGTATTTT.

For the CDR3, the DNA is TGTGCCAGCAGTGAATCCTGGAGGTCTTACACCTTC. It yields the protein CASSESWRSYTF. V usage is TRBV25-1 and J usage is TRBJ1-2; D is uncertain. Germline V gene lookup returns CDR1 MGHDK and CDR2 SYGVNS. This CDR3 region has 12 residues. V lost 1 base, J lost 11 bases, and 11 bases lay in between.

This chain joins TRBV27 and TRBJ2-3; D is possibly TRBD1 (5 bases). V lost 5 bases and J 6 bases, leaving 9 bases between the germline ends. The length of the CDR3 is 12 residues. CDR1 is MNHEY, CDR2 SMNVEV, per germline (reference sequence). The CDR3 sequence: CASSDRYDTQYF. The CDR3 DNA follows: TGTGCCAGCAGTGACAGATATGATACGCAGTATTTT.

This chain links TRBV28 with TRBJ2-7; 7 bases match TRBD2. CDR1 and CDR2 from the germline V gene are MDHEN and SYDVKM. This CDR3 has 14 amino acids. V was clipped by 6 bases and J by 3 bases; unmatched bases: 8. Written as DNA, the CDR3 is TGTGCCAGCAGCCTCTTTACGGGAGGCTACGAGCAGTACTTC. Amino acid sequence: CASSLFTGGYEQYF.

This sequence joins TRBV5-1 and TRBJ2-7, with D tentatively TRBD1 (5 bases). Trimming took 0 bases from V and 5 from J, leaving 24 bases between them. The germline gives CDR1 SGHRS, CDR2 YFSETQ. This CDR3 is built from 18 residues. Here the CDR3 reads CASSLAHYNDQGRDEQYF. For the CDR3, the DNA is TGCGCCAGCAGCTTGGCCCACTATAACGATCAGGGTCGGGACGAGCAGTACTTC.

The V call is TRBV5-1, the J call TRBJ2-2; 8 bases agree with TRBD2. The CDR3 is 15 residues long. Germline V lookup: CDR1 SGHRS, CDR2 YFSETQ. J was trimmed by 1 base and V by 4 bases; bases with no gene match: 3. For the CDR3, the DNA is TGCGCCAGCAGCCCGGGACTAGTGAACACCGGGGAGCTGTTTTTT. Protein: CASSPGLVNTGELFF.

This chain uses TRBV7-2 with TRBJ2-5, with 7 positions matching TRBD1. J lost 4 bases, V lost 1 base, and 6 bases had no gene match. The CDR3 has 15 amino acids. The germline gives CDR1 SGHTA, CDR2 FQGNSA. The CDR3 loop is CASSLGDRAGETQYF. The CDR3 DNA follows: TGTGCCAGCAGCTTAGGTGACAGGGCGGGAGAGACCCAGTACTTC.

V and J are TRBV5-4 and TRBJ1-1; tentatively, D is TRBD1 (6 bases). V lost 5 bases and J 10 bases, leaving 15 bases between the germline ends. Germline CDR1 SGHNT, CDR2 YYREEE (reference sequence). The CDR3 is 12 residues long. DNA of the CDR3: TGTGCCAGCAGTTCGAGGGGGTGGGGAGCTTTCTTT. This gives the protein CASSSRGWGAFF. Supplemented by reference TRBV5-4 and TRBJ1-1, the full variable domain reads ETGVTQSPTHLIKTRGQQVTLRCSSQSGHNTVSWYQQALGQGPQFIFQYYREEENGRGNFPPRFSGLQFPNYSSELNVNALELDDSALYLCASSSRGWGAFFGQGTRLTVV.

The chain has TRBV7-2 and TRBJ1-5; D unclear. Germline V gene lookup returns CDR1 SGHTA and CDR2 FQGNSA. The CDR3 extends over 17 amino acids. The ends were cut back, 3 bases at V and 1 base at J, with 16 bases in the middle. CDR3 coding DNA: TGTGCCAGCAGCTTGACACACCCAGCAGTCAGCAATCAGCCCCAGCATTTT. Translation gives CASSLTHPAVSNQPQHF.

The CDR3 DNA reads TGTGCCAGCAGTGCCCGGGCGGGTACGCAGTATTTT. Its protein is CASSARAGTQYF. The rearrangement joins TRBV28 to TRBJ2-3; a possible D gene is TRBD2 (5 bases). Germline CDR1 reads MDHEN; CDR2 reads SYDVKM. Trimming removed 5 bases at V and 8 bases at J, with 11 bases between. The CDR3 runs to 12 residues.

V usage is TRBV6-4 and J usage is TRBJ2-2; TRBD2 agrees at 8 bases. The CDR3 extends over 17 amino acids. J was trimmed by 0 bases and V by 2 bases; bases with no gene match: 5. Germline assignment: CDR1 MRHNA and CDR2 SNTAGT. The DNA for the CDR3 is TGTGCCAGCAGTGACAGGGCTAGCGGGTCGAACACCGGGGAGCTGTTTTTT. This sequence encodes CASSDRASGSNTGELFF.

CDR3 coding DNA: TGTGCCAGCAGCTTGGCCGGGACAGGGCCCTCCTACGAGCAGTACTTC. Translated, it gives CASSLAGTGPSYEQYF. The rearrangement links TRBV5-4 to TRBJ2-7; TRBD1 aligns across 9 bases. Germline V gives CDR1 SGHNT, CDR2 YYREEE (reference sequence). The CDR3 has 16 amino acids. V was pared by 0 bases and J by 0 bases, with 4 bases of the junction left unmatched.

The J gene is TRBJ2-4, the V gene TRBV9, with D possibly matching TRBD1 (5 bases). V shed 4 bases and J shed 0 bases, with 14 bases lying between them. Germline CDR1 SGDLS, CDR2 YYNGEE. The CDR3 has 16 amino acids. This CDR3 is CASSPSPTVAKNIQYF. As DNA, the CDR3 is TGTGCCAGCAGCCCCAGCCCGACAGTAGCCAAAAACATTCAGTACTTC.

The rearrangement joins TRBV2 to TRBJ1-1; a weak D match, TRBD1 (6 bases). V lost 6 bases and J lost 5, with 13 bases in between. Germline V gene lookup returns CDR1 SNHLY and CDR2 FYNNEI. The CDR3 extends over 13 amino acids. The CDR3 here is CASRVTGWTEAFF. CDR3 bases: TGTGCCAGCAGAGTAACAGGGTGGACTGAAGCTTTCTTT.